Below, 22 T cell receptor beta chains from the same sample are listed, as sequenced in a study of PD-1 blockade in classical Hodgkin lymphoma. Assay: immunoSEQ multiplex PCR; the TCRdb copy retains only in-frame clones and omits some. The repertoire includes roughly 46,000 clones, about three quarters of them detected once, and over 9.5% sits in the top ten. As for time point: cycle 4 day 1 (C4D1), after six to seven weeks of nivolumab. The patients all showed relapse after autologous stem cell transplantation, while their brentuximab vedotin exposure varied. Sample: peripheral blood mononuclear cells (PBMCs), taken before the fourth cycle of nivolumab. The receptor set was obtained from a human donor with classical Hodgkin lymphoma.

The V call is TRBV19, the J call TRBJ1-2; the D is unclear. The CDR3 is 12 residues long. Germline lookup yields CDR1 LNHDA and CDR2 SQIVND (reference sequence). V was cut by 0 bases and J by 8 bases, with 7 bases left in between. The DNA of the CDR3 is TGTGCCAGTAGTATAGAAGGGAGCGGCTACACCTTC. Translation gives CASSIEGSGYTF.

CDR3 nucleotides: TGTGCCAGCACCGCGTTACTCCCCCTTTATGGTGAGCAGTTCTTC. Its translation: CASTALLPLYGEQFF. The chain recombines TRBV27 with TRBJ2-1; D not resolved. Per the germline V gene, CDR1 is MNHEY and CDR2 is SMNVEV (reference sequence). Trimming took 7 bases from V and 9 from J, leaving 22 bases between them. The CDR3 spans 15 residues.

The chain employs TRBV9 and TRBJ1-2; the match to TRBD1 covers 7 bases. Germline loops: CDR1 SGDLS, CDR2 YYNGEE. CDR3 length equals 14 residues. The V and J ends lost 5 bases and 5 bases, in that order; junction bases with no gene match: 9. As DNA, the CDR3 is TGTGCCAGCAGACGAGAGGGGGCAGTTTATGGCTACACCTTC. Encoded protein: CASRREGAVYGYTF.

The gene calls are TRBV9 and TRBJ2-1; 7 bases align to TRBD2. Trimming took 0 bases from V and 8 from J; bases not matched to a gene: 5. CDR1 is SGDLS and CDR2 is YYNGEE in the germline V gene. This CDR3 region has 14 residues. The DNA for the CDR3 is TGTGCCAGCAGCGTAGTAGGGCTAGCGGATGAGCAGTTCTTC. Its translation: CASSVVGLADEQFF.

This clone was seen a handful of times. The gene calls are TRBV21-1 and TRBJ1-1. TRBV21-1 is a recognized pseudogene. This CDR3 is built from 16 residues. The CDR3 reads CASSKGDFCGNTEAFF. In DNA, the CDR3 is TGTGCCAGCAGCAAAGGGGACTTTTGTGGGAACACTGAAGCTTTCTTT.

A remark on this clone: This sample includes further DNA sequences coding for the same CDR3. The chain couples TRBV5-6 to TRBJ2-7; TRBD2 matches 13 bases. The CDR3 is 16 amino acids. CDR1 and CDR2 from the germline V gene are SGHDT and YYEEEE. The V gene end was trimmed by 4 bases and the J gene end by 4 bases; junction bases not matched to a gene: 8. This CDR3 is CASSLLAGGPRYEQYF. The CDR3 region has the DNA TGTGCCAGCAGCCTACTAGCGGGAGGGCCTAGGTACGAGCAGTACTTC. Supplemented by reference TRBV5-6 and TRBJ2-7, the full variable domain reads DAGVTQSPTHLIKTRGQQVTLRCSPKSGHDTVSWYQQALGQGPQFIFQYYEEEERQRGNFPDRFSGHQFPNYSSELNVNALLLGDSALYLCASSLLAGGPRYEQYFGPGTRLTVT.

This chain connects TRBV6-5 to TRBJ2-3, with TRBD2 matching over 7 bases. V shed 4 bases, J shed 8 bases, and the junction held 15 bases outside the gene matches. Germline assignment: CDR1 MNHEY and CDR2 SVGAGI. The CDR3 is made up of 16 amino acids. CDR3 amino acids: CASSSPSGTSDATQYF. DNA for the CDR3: TGTGCCAGCAGTTCCCCTAGTGGCACTAGCGACGCTACGCAGTATTTT.

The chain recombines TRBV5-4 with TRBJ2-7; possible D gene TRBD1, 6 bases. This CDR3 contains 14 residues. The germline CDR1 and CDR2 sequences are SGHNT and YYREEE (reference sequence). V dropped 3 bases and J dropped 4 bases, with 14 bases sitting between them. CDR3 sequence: CASSSTGNFYEQYF. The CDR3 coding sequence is TGTGCCAGCAGCTCTACAGGGAACTTTTACGAGCAGTACTTC.

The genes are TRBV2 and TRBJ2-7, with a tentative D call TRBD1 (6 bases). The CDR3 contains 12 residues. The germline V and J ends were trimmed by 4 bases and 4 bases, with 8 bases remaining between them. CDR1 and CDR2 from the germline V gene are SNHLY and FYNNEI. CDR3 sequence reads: CASSGQGYEQYF. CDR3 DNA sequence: TGTGCCAGCAGTGGGCAGGGGTACGAGCAGTACTTC.

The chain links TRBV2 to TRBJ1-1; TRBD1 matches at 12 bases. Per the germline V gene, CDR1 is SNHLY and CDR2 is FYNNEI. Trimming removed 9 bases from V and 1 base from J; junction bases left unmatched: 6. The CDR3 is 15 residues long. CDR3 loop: CASSGTGGRNTEAFF. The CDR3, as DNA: TGTGCCAGTTCCGGGACAGGGGGCCGGAACACTGAAGCTTTCTTT.

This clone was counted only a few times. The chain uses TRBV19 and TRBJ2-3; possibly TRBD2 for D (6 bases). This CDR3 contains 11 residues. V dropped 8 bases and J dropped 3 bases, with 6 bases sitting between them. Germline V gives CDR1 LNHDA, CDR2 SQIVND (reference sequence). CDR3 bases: TGTGCCAGTGGGACTACAGATACGCAGTATTTT. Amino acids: CASGTTDTQYF.

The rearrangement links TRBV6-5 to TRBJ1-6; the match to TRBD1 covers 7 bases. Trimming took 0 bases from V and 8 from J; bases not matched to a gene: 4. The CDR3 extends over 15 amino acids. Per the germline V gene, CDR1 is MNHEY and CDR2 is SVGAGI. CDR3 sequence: CASSYSGRGDSPLHF. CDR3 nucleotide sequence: TGTGCCAGCAGTTACTCGGGCAGGGGGGATTCACCCCTCCACTTT.

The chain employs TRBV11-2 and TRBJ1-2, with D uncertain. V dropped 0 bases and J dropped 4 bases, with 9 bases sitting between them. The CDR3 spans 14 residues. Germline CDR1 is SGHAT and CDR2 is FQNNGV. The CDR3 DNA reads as TGTGCCAGCAGCTTAGAGGACGGGTTCTATGGCTACACCTTC. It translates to CASSLEDGFYGYTF.

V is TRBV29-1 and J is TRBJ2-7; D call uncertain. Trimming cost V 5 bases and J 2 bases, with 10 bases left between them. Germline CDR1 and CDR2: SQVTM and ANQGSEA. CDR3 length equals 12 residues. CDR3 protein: CSVSGIAYEQYF. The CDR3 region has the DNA TGCAGCGTTAGTGGGATAGCCTACGAGCAGTACTTC.

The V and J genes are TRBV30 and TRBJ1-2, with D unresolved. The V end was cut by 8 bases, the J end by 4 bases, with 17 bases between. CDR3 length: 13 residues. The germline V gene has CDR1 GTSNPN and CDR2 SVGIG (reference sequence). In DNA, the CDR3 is TGTGCCGGAGTTAGCCGGGAGACCTATGGCTACACCTTC. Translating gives CAGVSRETYGYTF.

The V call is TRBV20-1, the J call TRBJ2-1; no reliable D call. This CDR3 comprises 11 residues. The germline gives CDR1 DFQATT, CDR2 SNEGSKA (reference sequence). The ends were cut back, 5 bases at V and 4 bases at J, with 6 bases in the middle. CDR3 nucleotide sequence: TGCAGTGCTGACATTTACAATGAGCAGTTCTTC. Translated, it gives CSADIYNEQFF.

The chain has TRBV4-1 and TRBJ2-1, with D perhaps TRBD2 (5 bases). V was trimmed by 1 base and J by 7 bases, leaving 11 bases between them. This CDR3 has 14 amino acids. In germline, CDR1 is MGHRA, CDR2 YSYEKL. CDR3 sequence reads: CASSQVIGVNEQFF. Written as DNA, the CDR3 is TGCGCCAGCAGCCAAGTCATCGGGGTAAATGAGCAGTTCTTC.

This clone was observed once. DNA for the CDR3: TGTGCCACCAGCAGAGCAACAGCTCCAATTCTCAATGAGCAGTTCTTC. Amino acid sequence: CATSRATAPILNEQFF. The chain has TRBV15 and TRBJ2-1, with unresolved D. The CDR3 has 16 amino acids. V was pared by 1 base and J by 6 bases, with 16 bases between. The germline V gene has CDR1 LNHNV and CDR2 YYDKDF (reference sequence).

CDR3 loop: CASSPRGSRGFNYGYTF. CDR3 sequence (DNA): TGTGCCAGCAGCCCTAGGGGCTCCAGGGGCTTTAACTATGGCTACACCTTC. This chain joins TRBV11-3 and TRBJ1-2; a possible D gene is TRBD1 (6 bases). The CDR3 consists of 17 residues. CDR1 and CDR2 (germline): SGHNT, YENEEA. Trimming took off 5 bases at V and 1 base at J, with 20 bases between the two ends.

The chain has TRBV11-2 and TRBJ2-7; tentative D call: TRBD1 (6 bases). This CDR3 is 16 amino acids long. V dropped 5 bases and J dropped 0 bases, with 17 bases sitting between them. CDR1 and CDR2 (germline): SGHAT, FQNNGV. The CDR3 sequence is CASSETGQISSYEQYF. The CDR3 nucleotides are TGTGCCAGCAGCGAAACCGGACAGATCAGCTCCTACGAGCAGTACTTC.

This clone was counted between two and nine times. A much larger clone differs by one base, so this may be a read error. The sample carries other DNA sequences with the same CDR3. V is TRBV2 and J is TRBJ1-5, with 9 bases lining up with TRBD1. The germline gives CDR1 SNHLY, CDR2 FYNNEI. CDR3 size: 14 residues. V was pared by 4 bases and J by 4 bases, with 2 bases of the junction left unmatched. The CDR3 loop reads CASSGTGENQPQHF. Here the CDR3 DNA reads TGTGCCAGCAGTGGGACAGGGGAGAATCAGCCCCAGCATTTT. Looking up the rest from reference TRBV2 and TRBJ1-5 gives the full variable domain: EPEVTQTPSHQVTQMGQEVILRCVPISNHLYFYWYRQILGQKVEFLVSFYNNEISEKSEIFDDQFSVERPDGSNFTLKIRSTKLEDSAMYFCASSGTGENQPQHFGDGTRLSIL.

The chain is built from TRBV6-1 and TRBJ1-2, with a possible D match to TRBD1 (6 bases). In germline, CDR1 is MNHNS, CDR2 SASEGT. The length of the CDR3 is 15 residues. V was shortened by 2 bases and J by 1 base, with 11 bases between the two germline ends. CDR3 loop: CASSELLGGNYGYTF. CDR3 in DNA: TGTGCCAGCAGTGAACTACTAGGGGGTAACTATGGCTACACCTTC.